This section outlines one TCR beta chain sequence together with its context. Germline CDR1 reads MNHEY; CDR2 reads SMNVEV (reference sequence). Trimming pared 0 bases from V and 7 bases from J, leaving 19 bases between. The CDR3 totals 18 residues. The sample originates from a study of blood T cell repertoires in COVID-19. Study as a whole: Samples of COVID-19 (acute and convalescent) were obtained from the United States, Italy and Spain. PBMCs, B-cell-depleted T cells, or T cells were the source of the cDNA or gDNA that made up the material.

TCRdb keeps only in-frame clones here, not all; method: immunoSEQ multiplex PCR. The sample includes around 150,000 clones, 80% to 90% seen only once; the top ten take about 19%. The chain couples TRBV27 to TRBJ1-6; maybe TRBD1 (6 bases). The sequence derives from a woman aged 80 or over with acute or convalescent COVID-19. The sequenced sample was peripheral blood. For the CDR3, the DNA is TGTGCCAGCAGTTTATCTTCCACACAGGGTCGGCTAAATTCACCCCTCCACTTT. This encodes CASSLSSTQGRLNSPLHF.